This TCR beta chain was sequenced during a study of vaccination and CD4 T cells after COVID-19. As for the study in general: Either a CEFX pool, an HIV-1 Nef pool, or no peptide was added to control cultures.

Cultured CD4+ T cell DNA underwent sequencing with the Oncomine TCR Beta short-read assay. MiXCR, run by TCRdb on the PCR reads, gives a single entry per CDR3 protein. Here the sample spans more than 6,000 distinct CDR3 sequences, about 40% being singletons. In regard to this clonotype: Its antigen is unidentified.

As to treatment: roughly ten-day PBMC culture with coronavirus spike peptide pools or control peptides (ViraFEST assay). CD4+ T lymphocytes from the unexposed donor were collected before the COVID-19 pandemic (2011-2018). The TCR comes from a human donor in good health. Sample: CD4+ T cells from blood, cultured in vitro.

This CDR3 reads CSASIFWTNTEAFF. CDR3 bases: TGCAGTGCTAGTATATTTTGGACGAACACTGAAGCTTTCTTT. J is TRBJ1-1 and V is TRBV20-1; no firm D call. Germline CDR1 is DFQATT and CDR2 is SNEGSKA (reference sequence). V dropped 3 bases and J dropped 1 base, with 12 bases sitting between them. This CDR3 spans 14 amino acids.